This TCR beta chain was observed in a study of neoadjuvant anti-PD-1 for oral cavity cancer. V lost 0 bases and J lost 3, with 5 bases in between. The CDR3 totals 13 residues. Germline V gene sequence: CDR1 WNHNN, CDR2 SYGVQD (reference sequence). Six replicates per PBMC sample, mostly from 480 ng of genomic DNA. Sequenced by immunoSEQ multiplex PCR; TCRdb stores in-frame clones only, minus some. This sample has about 72,000 clones, with 65% to 85% found just once. V gene TRBV10-1 combines with J gene TRBJ1-1; the D is unclear. The sequence derives from a person aged 35-80 years with oral cavity squamous cell carcinoma. Sequences were derived from PBMCs, sampled before nivolumab (anti-PD-1) treatment. Here the CDR3 reads CASSESSYTEAFF. CDR3 nucleotide sequence: TGCGCCAGCAGTGAGTCTTCTTACACTGAAGCTTTCTTT.